The present entry profiles one T cell receptor (beta chain) with its context. Its antigen remains undetermined. It has no much larger one-base neighbor in the sample; base qualities were not kept. TCRbeta CDR3 regions were amplified from genomic DNA using the immunoSEQ Assay, a bias-controlled multiplex PCR. The authors' analysis ran thus. Nucleated cell counts per sample were estimated from amplification of reference gene primers within the assay. To quantify the absolute abundance of each unique TCRbeta CDR3 rearrangement, sequence reads were collapsed and filtered. Productive Simpson clonality was computed per sample as the square root of Simpson's diversity index over productive rearrangements. In its TCRdb copy, this immuneACCESS table keeps in-frame sequences only and misses some clones. Where compared with another copy, unresolved V genes explain less than half of these, and the others have no known cause. V, J and clone size reflect that table, while D and trimming were determined from the DNA. This sample lists tens of thousands of clones; around four fifths were detected once. The ten largest make up under 6% of the sample.

There are 14 amino acids in the CDR3, from cysteine to phenylalanine inclusive. The retained sequence is limited to the CDR3, 42 bases, with the frame set at the first base. Taken from the germline V gene, the CDR1 and CDR2 loops are SGHRS and YFSETQ. V and J are trimmed by 0 bases and 6 bases, and the gene matches miss 4 bases of the junction. This entry comes from a study of blood T cell repertoires in COVID-19 (dated by TCRdb to 2020 to 2021). Study-wide context: Collaborator samples came from the United States, Italy and Spain and covered acute and convalescent phases of COVID-19. The material from the prospective study consisted of cDNA or gDNA derived from T cells, B-cell-depleted T cells, or PBMCs. Subjects who had been exposed to COVID-19, were actively infected with it, or had recovered from it provided the deeply sampled blood TCRbeta repertoires that made up the dataset. The repertoires were released in a freely available public database intended as a resource for research on the immune response to SARS-CoV-2. The samples were drawn from two sources: the first 160 participants of the ongoing ImmuneRACE study, and 1,000 to 1,500 subjects contributed by 6 global collaborators. The sample metadata nearly always contained a de-identified subject ID, COVID-19 status, age in years and sex. Where HLA class I and class II types were available, the types were taken from metadata supplied by the sample provider, not from assay-based typing. What the authors observed across the whole study: The quantity of clinical and demographic metadata differed by source and by participant and was supplied without curation.

Each collaborating institution followed its own protocols to collect whole blood in K2EDTA tubes. For TCRbeta analysis, collaborators shipped samples in one of three forms: frozen whole blood, isolated PBMCs, or DNA extracted from either of those sample types. The sequence derives from a man between 65 and 85 years old with acute or convalescent COVID-19. Sequencing was done on a sample of peripheral blood. The chain is made from TRBV5-1 and TRBJ2-7; TRBD1 matches 9 bases in the middle. The CDR3 reads as follows: CASSLGGQGGEQYF. In nucleotide form, the sequence is TGCGCCAGCAGCTTGGGGGGACAGGGAGGCGAGCAGTACTTC.